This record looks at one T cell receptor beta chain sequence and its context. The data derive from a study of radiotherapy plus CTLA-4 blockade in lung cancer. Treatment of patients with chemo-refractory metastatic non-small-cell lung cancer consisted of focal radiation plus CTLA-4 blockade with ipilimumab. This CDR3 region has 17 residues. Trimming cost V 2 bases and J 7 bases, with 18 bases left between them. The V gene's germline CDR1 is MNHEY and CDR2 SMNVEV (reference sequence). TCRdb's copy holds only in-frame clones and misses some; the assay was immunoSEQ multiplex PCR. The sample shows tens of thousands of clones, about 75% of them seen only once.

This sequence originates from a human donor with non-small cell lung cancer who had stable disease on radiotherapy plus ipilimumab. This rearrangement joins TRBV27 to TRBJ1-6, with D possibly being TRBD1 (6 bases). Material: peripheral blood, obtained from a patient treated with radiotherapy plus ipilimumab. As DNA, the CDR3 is TGTGCCAGCAGTTTAGAAGGGGGAGGGAGGAGGAATTCACCCCTCCACTTT. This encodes CASSLEGGGRRNSPLHF.